The 6 T cell receptor beta chains given below trace back to one sample, sequenced in a study of neoadjuvant anti-PD-1 for oral cavity cancer. Time point here: after neoadjuvant nivolumab, at surgical resection. TCRdb keeps only in-frame clones here, not all; method: immunoSEQ multiplex PCR. The sample includes about 9,600 clones, 66% of them seen just once. Sample: PBMCs, taken after nivolumab (anti-PD-1) treatment. The source of these receptors is a person aged 40-85 years with oral cavity squamous cell carcinoma.

The J gene is TRBJ1-1, the V gene TRBV2; D gene unclear. The germline V and J ends were trimmed by 0 bases and 1 base, with 12 bases remaining between them. The CDR3 totals 16 residues. The germline V gene encodes CDR1 SNHLY and CDR2 FYNNEI. This chain's CDR3 is CASSEALRIRNTEAFF. The CDR3 region has the DNA TGTGCCAGCAGTGAAGCGCTTCGGATCAGGAACACTGAAGCTTTCTTT.

J is TRBJ1-1 and V is TRBV6-1; TRBD1 agrees at 8 bases. From germline, CDR1 is MNHNS and CDR2 SASEGT. This CDR3 is 16 amino acids long. V lost 1 base, J lost 5 bases, and 9 bases stayed unmatched. CDR3 residues: CASSEEDRDRWTEAFF. In DNA form, the CDR3 reads TGTGCCAGCAGTGAAGAGGACAGGGATAGGTGGACTGAAGCTTTCTTT.

The chain carries TRBV15 and TRBJ1-2; the D gene is possibly TRBD1 (6 bases). Trimming removed 4 bases at V and 7 bases at J, with 28 bases between. CDR3 length: 18 amino acids. Per germline, CDR1 LNHNV and CDR2 YYDKDF (reference sequence). The CDR3: CATSTSRRPGGAAGGYTF. The CDR3 DNA follows: TGTGCCACCAGCACTTCCAGAAGGCCTGGGGGGGCCGCGGGTGGCTACACCTTC.

J is TRBJ2-5 and V is TRBV29-1; D possibly matches TRBD1 or TRBD2 (5 bases each). The CDR3 sequence is 12 residues long. Germline V gene sequence: CDR1 SQVTM, CDR2 ANQGSEA. V was shortened by 4 bases and J by 5 bases, with 11 bases between the two germline ends. The CDR3 DNA is TGCAGCGTTGGGGGGATCGGCGAGACCCAGTACTTC. Translation gives CSVGGIGETQYF. The full variable domain, its missing parts supplied by reference TRBV29-1 and TRBJ2-5, is SAVISQKPSRDICQRGTSLTIQCQVDSQVTMMFWYRQQPGQSLTLIATANQGSEATYESGFVIDKFPISRPNLTFSTLTVSNMSPEDSSIYLCSVGGIGETQYFGPGTRLLVL.

The CDR3 DNA is TGTGCCAGCAGCCTGGGGGGGGGACTAGCGGGAGCCGCTGAGCAGTTCTTC. This gives the protein CASSLGGGLAGAAEQFF. The chain is built from TRBV11-3 and TRBJ2-1; 14 nucleotides agree with TRBD2. Germline assignment: CDR1 SGHNT and CDR2 YENEEA. This CDR3 is 17 amino acids long. V was pared by 5 bases and J by 9 bases, with 12 bases of the junction left unmatched.

Only one count was recorded for this clone. The chain uses TRBV2 and TRBJ1-4, with a possible D match to TRBD1 (5 bases). The ends were cut back, 4 bases at V and 3 bases at J, with 9 bases in the middle. The germline CDR1 and CDR2 sequences are SNHLY and FYNNEI. This CDR3 has 14 amino acids. The chain's CDR3 is CASSGRVPNEKLFF. The CDR3 bases are TGTGCCAGCAGTGGCAGGGTGCCTAATGAAAAACTGTTTTTT.